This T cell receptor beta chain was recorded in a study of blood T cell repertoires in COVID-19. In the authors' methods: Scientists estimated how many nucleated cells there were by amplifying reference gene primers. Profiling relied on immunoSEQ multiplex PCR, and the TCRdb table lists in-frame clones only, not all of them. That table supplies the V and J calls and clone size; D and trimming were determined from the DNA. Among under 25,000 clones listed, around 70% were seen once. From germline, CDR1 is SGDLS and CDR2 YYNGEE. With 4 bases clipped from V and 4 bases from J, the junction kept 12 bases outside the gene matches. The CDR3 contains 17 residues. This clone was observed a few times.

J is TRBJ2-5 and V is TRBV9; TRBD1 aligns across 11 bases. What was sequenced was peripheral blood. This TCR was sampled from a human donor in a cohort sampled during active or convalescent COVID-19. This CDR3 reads CASSPRGGTGGAETQYF. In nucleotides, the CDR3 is TGTGCCAGCAGCCCCCGAGGGGGGACAGGGGGTGCAGAGACCCAGTACTTC.